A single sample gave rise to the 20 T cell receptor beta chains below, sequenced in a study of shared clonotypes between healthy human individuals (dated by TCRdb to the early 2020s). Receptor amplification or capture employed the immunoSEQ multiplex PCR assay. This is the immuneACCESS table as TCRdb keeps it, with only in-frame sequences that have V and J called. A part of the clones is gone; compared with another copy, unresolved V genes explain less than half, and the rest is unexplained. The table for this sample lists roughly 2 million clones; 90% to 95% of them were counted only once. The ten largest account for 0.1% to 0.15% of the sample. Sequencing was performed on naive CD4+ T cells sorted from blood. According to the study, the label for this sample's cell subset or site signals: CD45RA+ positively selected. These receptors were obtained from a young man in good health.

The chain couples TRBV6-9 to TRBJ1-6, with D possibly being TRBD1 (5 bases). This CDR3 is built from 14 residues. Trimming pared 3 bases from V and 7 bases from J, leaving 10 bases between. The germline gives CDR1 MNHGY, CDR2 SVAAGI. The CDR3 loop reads CASSYLDKNSPLHF. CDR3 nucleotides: TGTGCCAGCAGTTACCTGGACAAGAATTCACCCCTCCACTTT.

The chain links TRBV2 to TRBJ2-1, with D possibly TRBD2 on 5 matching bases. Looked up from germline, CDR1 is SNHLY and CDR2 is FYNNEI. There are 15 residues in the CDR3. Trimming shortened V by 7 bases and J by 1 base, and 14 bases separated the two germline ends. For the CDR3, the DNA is TGTGCCAGCACCCTGGGTCGAGGGTCCTACAATGAGCAGTTCTTC. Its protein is CASTLGRGSYNEQFF. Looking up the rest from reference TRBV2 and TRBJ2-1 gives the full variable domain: EPEVTQTPSHQVTQMGQEVILRCVPISNHLYFYWYRQILGQKVEFLVSFYNNEISEKSEIFDDQFSVERPDGSNFTLKIRSTKLEDSAMYFCASTLGRGSYNEQFFGPGTRLTVL.

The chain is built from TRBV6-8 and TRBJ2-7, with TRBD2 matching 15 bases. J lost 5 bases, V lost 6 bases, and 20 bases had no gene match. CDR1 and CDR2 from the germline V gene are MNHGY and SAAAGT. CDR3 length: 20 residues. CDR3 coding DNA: TGTGCCAGCAGCCCAAATTCCGGGACAGGACTAGCGGGAGGGCATGACGAGCAGTACTTC. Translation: CASSPNSGTGLAGGHDEQYF.

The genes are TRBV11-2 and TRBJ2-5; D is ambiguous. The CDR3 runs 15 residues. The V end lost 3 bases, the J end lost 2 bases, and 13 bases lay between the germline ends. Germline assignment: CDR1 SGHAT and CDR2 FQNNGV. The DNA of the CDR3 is TGTGCCAGCAGCTTTCCGTACAGAAAACAAGAGACCCAGTACTTC. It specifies CASSFPYRKQETQYF.

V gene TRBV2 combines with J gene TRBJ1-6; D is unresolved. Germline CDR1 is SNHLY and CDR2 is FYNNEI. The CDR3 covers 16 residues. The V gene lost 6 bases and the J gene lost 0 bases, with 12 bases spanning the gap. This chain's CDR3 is CASSAPRSSYNSPLHF. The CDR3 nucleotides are TGTGCCAGCAGCGCTCCACGGAGCTCCTATAATTCACCCCTCCACTTT. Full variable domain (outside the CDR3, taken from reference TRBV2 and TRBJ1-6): EPEVTQTPSHQVTQMGQEVILRCVPISNHLYFYWYRQILGQKVEFLVSFYNNEISEKSEIFDDQFSVERPDGSNFTLKIRSTKLEDSAMYFCASSAPRSSYNSPLHFGNGTRLTVT.

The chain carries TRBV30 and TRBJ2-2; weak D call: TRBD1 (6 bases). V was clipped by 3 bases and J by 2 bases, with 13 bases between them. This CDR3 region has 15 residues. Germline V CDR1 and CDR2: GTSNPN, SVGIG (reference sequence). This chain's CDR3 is CAWSHRDTNTGELFF. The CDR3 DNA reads TGTGCCTGGAGCCACCGGGACACAAACACCGGGGAGCTGTTTTTT.

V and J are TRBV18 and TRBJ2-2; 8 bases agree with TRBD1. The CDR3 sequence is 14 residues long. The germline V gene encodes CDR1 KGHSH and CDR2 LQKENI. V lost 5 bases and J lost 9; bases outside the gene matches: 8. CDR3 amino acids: CASSSGTGARELFF. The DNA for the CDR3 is TGTGCCAGCTCATCCGGGACAGGTGCAAGGGAGCTGTTTTTT.

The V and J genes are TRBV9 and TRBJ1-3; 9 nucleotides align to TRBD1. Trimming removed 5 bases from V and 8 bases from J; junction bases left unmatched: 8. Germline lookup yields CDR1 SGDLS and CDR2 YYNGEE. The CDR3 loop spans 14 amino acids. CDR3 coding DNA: TGTGCCAGCAGTTTACAGGGGGCCGAGGACACCATATATTTT. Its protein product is CASSLQGAEDTIYF.

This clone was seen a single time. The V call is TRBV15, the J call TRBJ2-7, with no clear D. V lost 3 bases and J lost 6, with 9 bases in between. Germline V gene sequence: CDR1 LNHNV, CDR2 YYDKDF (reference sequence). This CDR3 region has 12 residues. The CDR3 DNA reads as TGTGCCACCAGCAGCGAATTTGGCGAGCAGTACTTC. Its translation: CATSSEFGEQYF.

CDR3 nucleotides: TGTGCCTGGAGTGTGTCAGGCCGTAAGAACACTGAAGCTTTCTTT. As protein: CAWSVSGRKNTEAFF. The V gene is TRBV30, the J gene TRBJ1-1; no reliable D call. The germline V and J ends were trimmed by 0 bases and 1 base, with 12 bases remaining between them. The CDR3 contains 15 residues. Germline CDR1 and CDR2: GTSNPN and SVGIG (reference sequence).

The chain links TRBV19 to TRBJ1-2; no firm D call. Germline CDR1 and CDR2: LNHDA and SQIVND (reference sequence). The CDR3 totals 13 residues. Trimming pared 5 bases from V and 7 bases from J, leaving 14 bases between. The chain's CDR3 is CASSPQTTVGYTF. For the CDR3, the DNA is TGTGCCAGTAGTCCTCAGACAACAGTTGGCTACACCTTC. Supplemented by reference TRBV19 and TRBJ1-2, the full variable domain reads DGGITQSPKYLFRKEGQNVTLSCEQNLNHDAMYWYRQDPGQGLRLIYYSQIVNDFQKGDIAEGYSVSREKKESFPLTVTSAQKNPTAFYLCASSPQTTVGYTFGSGTRLTVV.

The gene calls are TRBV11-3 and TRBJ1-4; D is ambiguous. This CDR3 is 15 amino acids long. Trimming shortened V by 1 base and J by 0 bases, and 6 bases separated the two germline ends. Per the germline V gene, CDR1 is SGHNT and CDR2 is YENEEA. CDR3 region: CASSLVLPTNEKLFF. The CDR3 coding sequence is TGTGCCAGCAGCTTAGTTCTGCCAACTAATGAAAAACTGTTTTTT.

The CDR3 sequence is CASIRSRTAQVYYGYTF. CDR3 sequence (DNA): TGTGCCAGCATAAGGTCGCGGACAGCCCAGGTCTACTATGGCTACACCTTC. The chain links TRBV7-8 to TRBJ1-2; D possibly corresponds to TRBD1 (6 bases). Trimming pared 7 bases from V and 3 bases from J, leaving 24 bases between. CDR1 is SGHVS and CDR2 is FQNEAQ in the germline V gene. The CDR3 runs 17 residues.

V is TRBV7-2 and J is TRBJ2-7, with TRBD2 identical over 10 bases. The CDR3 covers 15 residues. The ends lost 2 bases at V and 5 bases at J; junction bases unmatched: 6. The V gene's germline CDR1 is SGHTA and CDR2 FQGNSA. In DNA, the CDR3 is TGTGCCAGCAGCTTACAGCTAGCGGGAGAAAACGAGCAGTACTTC. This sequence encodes CASSLQLAGENEQYF. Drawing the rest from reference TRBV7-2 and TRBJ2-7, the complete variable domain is GAGVSQSPSNKVTEKGKDVELRCDPISGHTALYWYRQSLGQGLEFLIYFQGNSAPDKSGLPSDRFSAERTGGSVSTLTIQRTQQEDSAVYLCASSLQLAGENEQYFGPGTRLTVT.

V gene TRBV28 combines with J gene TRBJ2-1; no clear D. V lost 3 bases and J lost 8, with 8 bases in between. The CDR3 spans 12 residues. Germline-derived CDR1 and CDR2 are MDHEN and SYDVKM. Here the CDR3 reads CASSFQGYEQFF. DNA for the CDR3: TGTGCCAGCAGTTTCCAAGGTTATGAGCAGTTCTTC.

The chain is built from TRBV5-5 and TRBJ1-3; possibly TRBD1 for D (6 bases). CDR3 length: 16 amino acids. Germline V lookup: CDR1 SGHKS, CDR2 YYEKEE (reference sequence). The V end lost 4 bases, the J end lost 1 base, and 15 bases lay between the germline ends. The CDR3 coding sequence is TGTGCCAGCAGCGCCCTTTCCAGGGGTTCTGGAAACACCATATATTTT. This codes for CASSALSRGSGNTIYF.

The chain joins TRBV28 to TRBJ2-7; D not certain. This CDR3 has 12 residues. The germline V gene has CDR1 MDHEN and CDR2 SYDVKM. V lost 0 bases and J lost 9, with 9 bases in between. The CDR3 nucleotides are TGTGCCAGCAGTTTATGGGCTAGTCGGCAGTACTTC. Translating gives CASSLWASRQYF.

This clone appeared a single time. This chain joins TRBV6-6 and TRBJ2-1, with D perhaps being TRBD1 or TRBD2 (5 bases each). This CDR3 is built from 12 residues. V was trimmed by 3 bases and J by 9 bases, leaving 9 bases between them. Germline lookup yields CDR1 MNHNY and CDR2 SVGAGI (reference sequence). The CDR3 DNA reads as TGTGCCAGCAGTTATCCGAGGGGTGAGCAGTTCTTC. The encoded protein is CASSYPRGEQFF.

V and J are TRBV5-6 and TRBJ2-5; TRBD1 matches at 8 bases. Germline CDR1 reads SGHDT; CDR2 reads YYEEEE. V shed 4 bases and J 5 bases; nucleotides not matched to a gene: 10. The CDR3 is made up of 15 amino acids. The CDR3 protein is CASSPGTGVGETQYF. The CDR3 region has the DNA TGTGCCAGCAGCCCCGGGACAGGAGTGGGGGAGACCCAGTACTTC.

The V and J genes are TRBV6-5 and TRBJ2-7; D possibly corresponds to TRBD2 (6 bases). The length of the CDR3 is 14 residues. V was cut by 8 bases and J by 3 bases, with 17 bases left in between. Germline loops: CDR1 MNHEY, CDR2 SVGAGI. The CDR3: CASRRGVGIYEQYF. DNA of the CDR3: TGTGCCAGCCGACGCGGGGTCGGAATCTACGAGCAGTACTTC.